Listed below are T cell receptor beta chains from one sample, sequenced in a study of T cells in Graves' hyperthyroidism and ophthalmopathy. TCRdb itself ran the multiplex PCR reads through MiXCR, one entry per CDR3 protein. This sample has some 300,000 distinct CDR3 sequences; 10% to 15% occur once, and the top ten carry almost 8%. Material: blood. The source of these receptors is a woman between 25 and 40 years old with Graves' hyperthyroidism that later progressed to Graves' ophthalmopathy. CDR3s include the opening cysteine and the closing phenylalanine or tryptophan. The order of the fields is D gene, J gene, CDR3 length, clone size, V gene, CDR3 DNA, CDR3 protein. The D gene is left open where the match is weak. The size of a clone is reported for some rows only, either as once, few or many, or as a class for expanded clones.

d_gene: TRBD2; j_gene: TRBJ2-5; len: 15; abundance: many; v_gene: TRBV29-1; CDR3nt: TGCAGCGTTGAATTTAGCGGGAGGTACCAAGAGACCCAGTACTTC; CDR3aa: CSVEFSGRYQETQYF
d_gene: -; j_gene: TRBJ2-7; len: 11; abundance: many; v_gene: TRBV30; CDR3nt: TGTGCCTGGAGGGACAACTACGAGCAGTACTTC; CDR3aa: CAWRDNYEQYF
d_gene: -; j_gene: TRBJ2-2; len: 11; abundance: -; v_gene: TRBV30; CDR3nt: TGTGCCTGGGGGCAGGCCGGGGAGCTGTTTTTT; CDR3aa: CAWGQAGELFF
d_gene: -; j_gene: TRBJ1-5; len: 15; abundance: many; v_gene: TRBV28; CDR3nt: TGTGCCAGCAGTTTCTTCGGGGGGATCAATCAGCCCCAGCATTTT; CDR3aa: CASSFFGGINQPQHF
d_gene: -; j_gene: TRBJ2-1; len: 15; abundance: many; v_gene: TRBV3-1; CDR3nt: TGTGCCAGCAGCCAAGGGACTAATTTTGTCAATGAGCAGTTCTTC; CDR3aa: CASSQGTNFVNEQFF
d_gene: -; j_gene: TRBJ1-6; len: 15; abundance: many; v_gene: TRBV9; CDR3nt: TGTGCCAGCAGCGTTACAGGGACCTACGGGTCACCCCTCCACTTT; CDR3aa: CASSVTGTYGSPLHF
d_gene: TRBD2; j_gene: TRBJ2-1; len: 12; abundance: many; v_gene: TRBV27; CDR3nt: TGTGCCACCACGGGGGGGGGGCGAGAGCAGTTCTTC; CDR3aa: CATTGGGREQFF
d_gene: TRBD1; j_gene: TRBJ1-4; len: 15; abundance: many; v_gene: TRBV28; CDR3nt: TGTGCCAGCAGTTTTAGGGGGCTCACTAATGAAAAACTGTTTTTT; CDR3aa: CASSFRGLTNEKLFF
d_gene: TRBD1; j_gene: TRBJ2-7; len: 16; abundance: few; v_gene: TRBV6-2/TRBV6-3; CDR3nt: TGTGCCAGCAGTTTACTTGTGGGGACAGAGTCCTACGAGCAGTACTTC; CDR3aa: CASSLLVGTESYEQYF
d_gene: -; j_gene: TRBJ2-7; len: 13; abundance: many; v_gene: TRBV28; CDR3nt: TGTGCCAGCAGTTTATTTGCCAGGGAGGAGCAGTACTTC; CDR3aa: CASSLFAREEQYF
d_gene: -; j_gene: TRBJ2-7; len: 15; abundance: many; v_gene: TRBV6-1; CDR3nt: TGTGCCAGCAGTTACGGCTCCACTAACTCCTACGAGCAGTACTTC; CDR3aa: CASSYGSTNSYEQYF
d_gene: TRBD2; j_gene: TRBJ2-3; len: 16; abundance: -; v_gene: TRBV9; CDR3nt: TGTGCCAGCAGCCCGGGGACTAGCTCAAGCACAGATACGCAGTATTTT; CDR3aa: CASSPGTSSSTDTQYF
d_gene: -; j_gene: TRBJ2-7; len: 13; abundance: many; v_gene: TRBV2; CDR3nt: TGTGCCAGCAGTCGACAGGGACTAAGGGAGCAGTACTTC; CDR3aa: CASSRQGLREQYF
d_gene: TRBD2; j_gene: TRBJ2-1; len: 16; abundance: -; v_gene: TRBV4-3; CDR3nt: TGCGCCAGCAGCCATTCCGGGACTAGCGGGTACAATGAGCAGTTCTTC; CDR3aa: CASSHSGTSGYNEQFF
d_gene: TRBD2; j_gene: TRBJ2-2; len: 14; abundance: many; v_gene: TRBV20-1; CDR3nt: TGCAGTGCTAGTAGCGGGAGGAGCACCGGGGAGCTGTTTTTT; CDR3aa: CSASSGRSTGELFF
d_gene: -; j_gene: TRBJ2-3; len: 15; abundance: many; v_gene: TRBV7-3; CDR3nt: TGTGCCAGCAGCTCAAAGGCGGTCCGCACAGATACGCAGTATTTT; CDR3aa: CASSSKAVRTDTQYF
d_gene: TRBD2; j_gene: TRBJ2-2; len: 16; abundance: -; v_gene: TRBV12-3/TRBV12-4; CDR3nt: TGTGCCAGCAGTTTAGCGGCGGGAGGACTCACCGGGGAGCTGTTTTTT; CDR3aa: CASSLAAGGLTGELFF
d_gene: TRBD2; j_gene: TRBJ2-3; len: 14; abundance: many; v_gene: TRBV7-2; CDR3nt: TGTGCCAGCAGCTACGGGGCGGGGGCAGATACGCAGTATTTT; CDR3aa: CASSYGAGADTQYF
d_gene: -; j_gene: TRBJ1-1; len: 13; abundance: many; v_gene: TRBV4-1; CDR3nt: TGCGCCAGCAGCCAAGATGAGACCGAGGGAGCTTTCTTT; CDR3aa: CASSQDETEGAFF
d_gene: -; j_gene: TRBJ1-2; len: 15; abundance: many; v_gene: TRBV6-2/TRBV6-3; CDR3nt: TGTGCCAGCGGGGACCCCAGGAGTTTTGGGTATGGCTACACCTTC; CDR3aa: CASGDPRSFGYGYTF
d_gene: TRBD1; j_gene: TRBJ1-4; len: 13; abundance: many; v_gene: TRBV7-9; CDR3nt: TGTGCCATCATGGGACAGGCTGGAGAAAAACTGTTTTTT; CDR3aa: CAIMGQAGEKLFF
d_gene: -; j_gene: TRBJ1-1; len: 13; abundance: many; v_gene: TRBV28; CDR3nt: TGTGCCAGCAGATACAAGCGTGGCACTGAAGCTTTCTTT; CDR3aa: CASRYKRGTEAFF
d_gene: TRBD1; j_gene: TRBJ2-3; len: 14; abundance: many; v_gene: TRBV5-1; CDR3nt: TGCGCCAGCAGGTCCGGGACAGGGGCAGATACGCAGTATTTT; CDR3aa: CASRSGTGADTQYF
d_gene: TRBD2; j_gene: TRBJ2-7; len: 16; abundance: -; v_gene: TRBV4-1; CDR3nt: TGCGCCAGCAGCCAACCAACTAGCGGGAGTTTTTACGAGCAGTACTTC; CDR3aa: CASSQPTSGSFYEQYF
d_gene: -; j_gene: TRBJ2-1; len: 16; abundance: -; v_gene: TRBV19; CDR3nt: TGTGCCAGTAGTATAGCGGGCTCCGGATCCTACAATGAGCAGTTCTTC; CDR3aa: CASSIAGSGSYNEQFF
d_gene: -; j_gene: TRBJ1-5; len: 13; abundance: many; v_gene: TRBV20-1; CDR3nt: TGCAGTGCTAGGACGGATCTTACGCAGCCCCAGCATTTT; CDR3aa: CSARTDLTQPQHF
d_gene: -; j_gene: TRBJ2-1; len: 13; abundance: many; v_gene: TRBV4-3; CDR3nt: TGCGCCAGCAGCCATGTGGGCCCCAATGAGCAGTTCTTC; CDR3aa: CASSHVGPNEQFF
d_gene: TRBD2; j_gene: TRBJ2-3; len: 16; abundance: -; v_gene: TRBV11-2; CDR3nt: TGTGCCAGCAGCTTAAAGCTAGCGGGATACACAGATACGCAGTATTTT; CDR3aa: CASSLKLAGYTDTQYF
d_gene: TRBD1; j_gene: TRBJ1-5; len: 16; abundance: many; v_gene: TRBV28; CDR3nt: TGTGCCAGCAGTTCCTACAGGGGAAGGGGCAATCAGCCCCAGCATTTT; CDR3aa: CASSSYRGRGNQPQHF
d_gene: -; j_gene: TRBJ2-2; len: 13; abundance: -; v_gene: TRBV6-2/TRBV6-3; CDR3nt: TGTGCCAGTCATAATCGGCATACCGGGGAGCTGTTTTTT; CDR3aa: CASHNRHTGELFF
d_gene: -; j_gene: TRBJ1-2; len: 12; abundance: -; v_gene: TRBV10-3; CDR3nt: TGTGCCATCAACGACCGTAACTATGGCTACACCTTC; CDR3aa: CAINDRNYGYTF
d_gene: -; j_gene: TRBJ2-1; len: 14; abundance: many; v_gene: TRBV24-1; CDR3nt: TGTGCCACCAGTGATTTAACTAGGGGGAATGAGCAGTTCTTC; CDR3aa: CATSDLTRGNEQFF
d_gene: -; j_gene: TRBJ2-1; len: 16; abundance: many; v_gene: TRBV6-1; CDR3nt: TGTGCCAGCAAATATAACCCGATAAGCTCCTACAATGAGCAGTTCTTC; CDR3aa: CASKYNPISSYNEQFF
d_gene: -; j_gene: TRBJ2-5; len: 13; abundance: many; v_gene: TRBV27; CDR3nt: TGTGCCAGCAGTCCCCAGGAACAGGCGGATGAGTACTTC; CDR3aa: CASSPQEQADEYF
d_gene: -; j_gene: TRBJ2-3; len: 19; abundance: -; v_gene: TRBV6-1; CDR3nt: TGTGCCAGCAGCCGAATTTGGGACCTTACTTTCTCTAGCACAGATACGCAGTATTTT; CDR3aa: CASSRIWDLTFSSTDTQYF
d_gene: TRBD1; j_gene: TRBJ1-5; len: 15; abundance: many; v_gene: TRBV9; CDR3nt: TGTGCCAGCAGCGGCGGACAGGGTGACAATCAGCCCCAGCATTTT; CDR3aa: CASSGGQGDNQPQHF
d_gene: TRBD2; j_gene: TRBJ2-3; len: 16; abundance: -; v_gene: TRBV24-1; CDR3nt: TGTGCCACCAGTGAACCTAGCGGGATGTACGCAGATACGCAGTATTTT; CDR3aa: CATSEPSGMYADTQYF